This T cell receptor beta chain was retrieved from a study of siplizumab effects on memory and regulatory T cells. In regard to this clone: As yet, its antigen is unknown.

Deletions cut 4 bases from V and 5 bases from J, with 12 bases between. This CDR3 comprises 14 residues. Germline CDR1 SGHTA, CDR2 FQGTGA. Study-wide points: About 80-97% of proliferating CD4+ or CD8+ clones had no assignable naive or memory phenotype.

About 91,000 TCR templates were measured in each sample. The method was immunoSEQ multiplex PCR; TCRdb's version includes in-frame clones alone and lacks a portion of them. The sample has just over 60,000 clones, 70% to 80% seen once; the top ten hold roughly 0.4%. This chain uses TRBV7-3 with TRBJ2-1, with D uncertain. The sequenced sample was memory CD4+ T cells sorted from blood. The TCR comes from a human donor in good health. As DNA, the CDR3 is TGTGCCAGCAGCTCCACCGGCCTAGACAATGAGCAGTTCTTC. Its translation: CASSSTGLDNEQFF.